What follows are 27 T cell receptor beta chains derived from one specimen sequenced in a study of cytomegalovirus exposure and HLA in healthy donors. Primers: 60 Vbeta forward and 13 Jbeta reverse. Sequenced by immunoSEQ multiplex PCR; TCRdb stores in-frame clones only, minus some. This table holds approximately 170,000 clones, 68% found once. What was sequenced was PBMCs. The receptors stem from a man aged 45 to 65 in good health and CMV-seronegative.

The rearrangement joins TRBV27 to TRBJ2-5, with TRBD2 identical over 12 bases. Losses at the gene ends were 6 bases for V and 1 base for J; bases not matched to a gene: 6. This CDR3 spans 16 amino acids. Germline CDR1 is MNHEY and CDR2 is SMNVEV (reference sequence). The CDR3 loop reads CASSPGTSGFQETQYF. The CDR3 DNA sequence: TGTGCCAGCAGCCCCGGGACTAGCGGGTTCCAAGAGACCCAGTACTTC.

The chain recombines TRBV7-6 with TRBJ1-4; 7 positions match TRBD1. CDR3 length equals 14 residues. The germline CDR1 and CDR2 sequences are SGHVS and FNYEAQ. V shed 2 bases and J 8 bases; nucleotides not matched to a gene: 5. The CDR3 DNA sequence: TGTGCCAGCAGCTTAACACAGGGGTCGGAAAAACTGTTTTTT. It translates to CASSLTQGSEKLFF.

The chain has TRBV5-6 and TRBJ1-2; D perhaps matches TRBD1 (5 bases). With 0 bases removed from V and 7 bases from J, the gap between germline ends came to 7 bases. The V gene's germline CDR1 is SGHDT and CDR2 YYEEEE. The length of the CDR3 is 12 residues. The CDR3 nucleotides are TGTGCCAGCAGCTTGGTGGGGCTTGGCTACACCTTC. Amino acid sequence: CASSLVGLGYTF.

The rearrangement joins TRBV7-9 to TRBJ1-1; TRBD1 aligns across 9 bases. Germline CDR1 is SEHNR and CDR2 is FQNEAQ (reference sequence). CDR3 length: 16 amino acids. With V trimmed by 2 bases and J by 1 base, 5 bases remained unmatched. This CDR3 is CASSLSGQGANTEAFF. CDR3 sequence (DNA): TGTGCCAGCAGCTTATCGGGACAGGGTGCGAACACTGAAGCTTTCTTT.

The chain links TRBV28 to TRBJ2-5; maybe TRBD2 (6 bases). V was pared by 5 bases and J by 7 bases, with 20 bases between. The CDR3 spans 15 residues. CDR1 is MDHEN and CDR2 is SYDVKM in the germline V gene. The CDR3 nucleotides are TGTGCCAGCAGTCCCTACCGGGGGAACAGCGGGACCCAGTACTTC. This translates into CASSPYRGNSGTQYF.

The CDR3 sequence: CASSRGQGLSYNEQFF. Written as DNA, the CDR3 is TGTGCCAGCAGCCGGGGACAGGGGCTCTCCTACAATGAGCAGTTCTTC. The chain couples TRBV11-3 to TRBJ2-1, with 10 bases identical to TRBD1. The CDR3 runs 16 residues. Germline CDR1 reads SGHNT; CDR2 reads YENEEA. The junction had 4 bases not matched to a gene; V was cut back by 5 bases and J by 0 bases.

The gene calls are TRBV18 and TRBJ2-7; D is ambiguous. CDR1 and CDR2 (germline): KGHSH, LQKENI. V lost 3 bases and J 4 bases, leaving 10 bases between the germline ends. The CDR3 extends over 13 amino acids. In nucleotides, the CDR3 is TGTGCCAGCTCACCCCTCGGGTCTTACGAGCAGTACTTC. As protein: CASSPLGSYEQYF.

The rearrangement links TRBV6-1 to TRBJ1-4; 8 positions agree with TRBD1. This CDR3 comprises 15 residues. Germline trimming cut 6 bases from V and 8 bases from J; bases unmatched to any gene: 11. Germline V gives CDR1 MNHNS, CDR2 SASEGT. The CDR3: CASRLGQVGLEKLFF. The DNA for the CDR3 is TGTGCCAGCAGGCTGGGACAGGTGGGGCTAGAAAAACTGTTTTTT.

This chain connects TRBV28 to TRBJ1-5; perhaps TRBD1 as D (6 bases). Germline loops: CDR1 MDHEN, CDR2 SYDVKM. CDR3 length equals 14 residues. V shed 5 bases and J shed 3 bases, with 11 bases lying between them. CDR3 sequence: CASSPGQFNQPQHF. The CDR3 DNA reads TGTGCCAGCAGTCCCGGACAGTTCAATCAGCCCCAGCATTTT.

The CDR3 DNA follows: TGTGCCAGTAGACGCGGACAGGGCAACTATGGCTACACCTTC. This sequence encodes CASRRGQGNYGYTF. V and J are TRBV19 and TRBJ1-2; 8 nucleotides line up with TRBD1. Germline V gives CDR1 LNHDA, CDR2 SQIVND (reference sequence). V lost 6 bases to trimming and J lost 2 bases; unmatched junction nucleotides: 5. The CDR3 is made up of 14 amino acids.

This sequence joins TRBV7-6 and TRBJ2-7; 8 bases line up with TRBD2. V was clipped by 6 bases and J by 3 bases; unmatched bases: 4. The length of the CDR3 is 13 residues. The germline V gene encodes CDR1 SGHVS and CDR2 FNYEAQ. In DNA, the CDR3 is TGTGCCAGCAGTCGGGGGGGCTACTACGAGCAGTACTTC. Protein product: CASSRGGYYEQYF.

This sequence joins TRBV5-6 and TRBJ2-5; 7 bases map to TRBD1. The V and J ends lost 3 bases and 2 bases, in that order; junction bases with no gene match: 7. There are 15 residues in the CDR3. CDR1 and CDR2 from the germline V gene are SGHDT and YYEEEE. CDR3 region: CASSWVDRDQETQYF. The CDR3 bases are TGTGCCAGCAGCTGGGTAGACAGGGATCAAGAGACCCAGTACTTC.

CDR3 sequence reads: CASSPPGSAGGPSSTDTQYF. The CDR3 DNA reads TGTGCCAGCAGCCCCCCCGGTTCGGCGGGGGGACCCTCCTCCACAGATACGCAGTATTTT. J is TRBJ2-3 and V is TRBV5-8; 8 nucleotides match TRBD2. The CDR3 runs 20 residues. Unmatched junction bases numbered 21, after V lost 4 bases and J lost 2 bases. Per germline, CDR1 SGHTS and CDR2 YDEGEE.

The chain is built from TRBV11-2 and TRBJ1-1; 7 nucleotides agree with TRBD1. V lost 5 bases, J lost 4 bases, and 7 bases stayed unmatched. CDR3 length: 14 residues. Germline CDR1 is SGHAT and CDR2 is FQNNGV. CDR3 DNA: TGTGCCAGCAGCCTAGGGGGACAGTTCACTGAAGCTTTCTTT. Protein product: CASSLGGQFTEAFF.

This chain joins TRBV27 and TRBJ1-1; 7 bases are a match to TRBD1. V was pared by 8 bases and J by 1 base, with 7 bases of the junction left unmatched. The germline V gene encodes CDR1 MNHEY and CDR2 SMNVEV (reference sequence). The CDR3 length is 14 residues. The CDR3: CASADREGNTEAFF. In nucleotides, the CDR3 is TGTGCCAGCGCCGACAGGGAAGGGAACACTGAAGCTTTCTTT.

This clone was detected once. The chain links TRBV5-6 to TRBJ2-1; 11 positions agree with TRBD2. The junction had 6 bases not matched to a gene; V was cut back by 6 bases and J by 4 bases. Looked up from germline, CDR1 is SGHDT and CDR2 is YYEEEE. The CDR3 has 15 amino acids. This chain's CDR3 is CASTASGGPYNEQFF. The CDR3 DNA reads TGTGCCAGCACGGCTAGCGGGGGGCCTTACAATGAGCAGTTCTTC.

The V and J genes are TRBV7-2 and TRBJ2-1, with a weak D call TRBD2 (6 bases). Germline V CDR1 and CDR2: SGHTA, FQGNSA. The length of the CDR3 is 15 residues. V shed 1 base and J shed 7 bases, with 14 bases lying between them. CDR3 sequence: CASSLVASEGNEQFF. The CDR3 nucleotides are TGTGCCAGCAGCTTAGTGGCTAGCGAGGGGAATGAGCAGTTCTTC.

This chain uses TRBV7-2 with TRBJ1-1, with 9 bases lining up with TRBD1. The CDR3 has 15 residues. Looked up from germline, CDR1 is SGHTA and CDR2 is FQGNSA. V was clipped by 5 bases and J by 3 bases; unmatched bases: 7. The DNA of the CDR3 is TGTGCCAGCAGCGCACAGGGGGCGGGGTACACTGAAGCTTTCTTT. The encoded protein is CASSAQGAGYTEAFF.

The V and J genes are TRBV7-2 and TRBJ2-3; D is ambiguous. V was trimmed by 2 bases and J by 0 bases, leaving 6 bases between them. Germline CDR1 SGHTA, CDR2 FQGNSA. The CDR3 has 14 amino acids. The CDR3 DNA follows: TGTGCCAGCAGCTTAATGTATAGCACAGATACGCAGTATTTT. It yields the protein CASSLMYSTDTQYF.

This clone was seen only a few times. The V gene is TRBV5-6, the J gene TRBJ1-2; maybe TRBD1 (6 bases). Germline CDR1 is SGHDT and CDR2 is YYEEEE. This CDR3 region has 14 residues. Trimming removed 1 base at V and 8 bases at J, with 15 bases between. In DNA form, the CDR3 reads TGTGCCAGCAGCTTGTATAACAGGGCGAAGGGCTACACCTTC. Amino acid sequence: CASSLYNRAKGYTF. The whole variable domain, filled in from reference TRBV5-6 and TRBJ1-2, reads DAGVTQSPTHLIKTRGQQVTLRCSPKSGHDTVSWYQQALGQGPQFIFQYYEEEERQRGNFPDRFSGHQFPNYSSELNVNALLLGDSALYLCASSLYNRAKGYTFGSGTRLTVV.

CDR3 region: CASSYQLRSSGNTIYF. CDR3 in DNA: TGTGCCAGCAGTTACCAGTTAAGGAGCTCTGGAAACACCATATATTTT. The chain employs TRBV6-5 and TRBJ1-3; D unclear. Germline V lookup: CDR1 MNHEY, CDR2 SVGAGI. The CDR3 is 16 residues long. Trimming took 2 bases from V and 0 from J, leaving 11 bases between them.

This CDR3 reads CASRASGEETQYF. In nucleotides, the CDR3 is TGTGCCAGCAGGGCTAGCGGGGAAGAGACCCAGTACTTC. The chain employs TRBV27 and TRBJ2-5; 9 bases agree with TRBD2. The CDR3 loop spans 13 amino acids. The germline gives CDR1 MNHEY, CDR2 SMNVEV (reference sequence). The ends lost 6 bases at V and 3 bases at J; junction bases unmatched: 2.

This clone was seen a handful of times. The V gene is TRBV7-2, the J gene TRBJ2-7, with D possibly being TRBD1 (6 bases). CDR1 is SGHTA, CDR2 FQGNSA, per germline. The CDR3 sequence is 16 residues long. V lost 0 bases and J 3 bases, leaving 15 bases between the germline ends. CDR3 amino acids: CASSLATGSRIYEQYF. In DNA form, the CDR3 reads TGTGCCAGCAGCTTAGCTACAGGGTCCCGTATCTACGAGCAGTACTTC.

The gene calls are TRBV7-9 and TRBJ2-1; a possible D gene is TRBD2 (6 bases). V was clipped by 0 bases and J by 4 bases, with 7 bases between them. The CDR3 totals 14 residues. CDR1 and CDR2 from the germline V gene are SEHNR and FQNEAQ (reference sequence). The CDR3 spells CASSLARGYNEQFF. The CDR3 bases are TGTGCCAGCAGCTTAGCGCGGGGTTACAATGAGCAGTTCTTC.

The chain couples TRBV11-2 to TRBJ2-4; 7 bases align to TRBD1. From germline, CDR1 is SGHAT and CDR2 FQNNGV. The CDR3 has 18 residues. With 1 base clipped from V and 0 bases from J, the junction kept 9 bases outside the gene matches. CDR3 sequence: CASSLGAERGLAKNIQYF. DNA for the CDR3: TGTGCCAGCAGCTTAGGGGCGGAGAGGGGGCTAGCCAAAAACATTCAGTACTTC.

The count of this clone is one. V usage is TRBV7-9 and J usage is TRBJ1-5, with 7 bases fitting TRBD1. With 5 bases clipped from V and 7 bases from J, the junction kept 11 bases outside the gene matches. CDR1 is SEHNR, CDR2 FQNEAQ, per germline (reference sequence). The CDR3 spans 15 residues. Here the CDR3 reads CASSLSGQIRQPQHF. The CDR3 DNA is TGTGCCAGCAGCCTTTCGGGACAGATCAGGCAGCCCCAGCATTTT.

This clone was found a few times. The V and J genes are TRBV19 and TRBJ1-5, with 8 nucleotides matching TRBD1. Germline V CDR1 and CDR2: LNHDA, SQIVND (reference sequence). V lost 5 bases, J lost 0 bases, and 9 bases stayed unmatched. The CDR3 sequence is 17 residues long. CDR3 sequence reads: CASSSWTGSSSNQPQHF. Here the CDR3 DNA reads TGTGCCAGTAGTTCCTGGACAGGGAGTTCTAGCAATCAGCCCCAGCATTTT.